The rows below give T cell receptor beta chains drawn from one sample of a study of blood T cell dynamics during melanoma immunotherapy. The protocol was immunoSEQ multiplex PCR, while the TCRdb copy is restricted to in-frame clones and leaves out a portion. The table records around 850 clones, roughly 75% of them present only once. Here the sequenced sample was CD8+ T cells from blood, taken from a patient treated with checkpoint blockade. All receptors derive from a human donor with melanoma. CDR3s include the opening cysteine and the closing phenylalanine or tryptophan. The D gene is left open where the match is weak. The listing skips clone size in some rows; elsewhere it reads once, few, many or a size class.

TRBV30,-,TRBD1,TRBJ1-1,TGTGCCTGGAGCGCCTGGGACAGTCGGGAAGCTTTCTTT,CAWSAWDSREAFF
TRBV27,-,TRBD1,TRBJ1-1,TGTGCCAGCAGTTTTCAAGCGACAGGGAGGACTGAAGCTTTCTTT,CASSFQATGRTEAFF
TRBV9,-,-,TRBJ1-1,TGTGCCAGCAGCGTAGGAGGGGGGGCGGGGGCTGAAGCTTTCTTT,CASSVGGGAGAEAFF
TRBV9,-,-,TRBJ2-3,TGTGCCAGCAGCGAACTAGCATTGACAGATACGCAGTATTTT,CASSELALTDTQYF
TRBV4-1,-,-,TRBJ2-7,TGCGCCAGCAGCCAAGGCGGGACCACTTCCTACGAGCAGTACTTC,CASSQGGTTSYEQYF
TRBV9,-,-,TRBJ2-1,TGTGCCAGCAGCATTAGCAATGAGCAGTTCTTC,CASSISNEQFF
TRBV19,few,TRBD2,TRBJ2-7,TGTGCCAGTAGTGCTAGCGGGAGGTCCTACGAGCAGTACTTC,CASSASGRSYEQYF
TRBV9,-,-,TRBJ2-3,TGTGCCAGCAGCCCCAACACAGATACGCAGTATTTT,CASSPNTDTQYF
TRBV29-1,once,-,TRBJ2-3,TGCAGCGTTGACGGGTTTCTGGCGGGTACAGATACGCAGTATTTT,CSVDGFLAGTDTQYF
TRBV2,-,TRBD2,TRBJ2-3,TGTGCCAGCAGACATCTTAGCGGGAGTGTCCGGGGCACAGATACGCAGTATTTT,CASRHLSGSVRGTDTQYF
TRBV27,once,-,TRBJ2-3,TGTGCCAGCAGTCTTCGGGACATCTCACAGGCACCCGGTAGGGATACGCAGTATTTT,CASSLRDISQAPGRDTQYF
TRBV10-2,-,-,TRBJ2-5,TGCGCCAGCAGCATGGGACTCCAAGAGACCCAGTACTTC,CASSMGLQETQYF
TRBV4-3,-,TRBD1,TRBJ1-1,TGCGCCAGCAGCCAAGGGACAGGGGGAAGCACTGAAGCTTTCTTT,CASSQGTGGSTEAFF
TRBV11-3,-,TRBD2,TRBJ2-3,TGTGCCAGCAGCCTCACAGAGGCGGGAGGGGAAACAGATACGCAGTATTTT,CASSLTEAGGETDTQYF
TRBV11-2,-,TRBD2,TRBJ2-1,TGTGCCAGCACCCTCCTGGGGACTAGCGGGAGAGGGTCCTACAATGAGCAGTTCTTC,CASTLLGTSGRGSYNEQFF
TRBV5-1,-,-,TRBJ1-5,TGCGCCAGCAGCTTGGAAGGGGATAGGCCCCAGCATTTT,CASSLEGDRPQHF
TRBV21-1,-,-,TRBJ1-5,TGTGCCAGCAGCCCCCCTCATCCCCAGGGGCGCCGGGATAGCAATCAGCCCCAGCATTTT,CASSPPHPQGRRDSNQPQHF
TRBV4-3,-,-,TRBJ1-5,TGCGCCAGCAGCCAAGATCGGAACCCGGAGCAGCCCCAGCATTTT,CASSQDRNPEQPQHF
TRBV6-9,-,TRBD1,TRBJ2-2,TGTGCCAGCAGTTACACAGGGGTCACCGGGGAGCTGTTTTTT,CASSYTGVTGELFF
TRBV30,-,-,TRBJ1-3,TGTGCCTGGAAAGCCTCTGGAAACACCATATATTTT,CAWKASGNTIYF
TRBV30,-,TRBD2,TRBJ2-7,TGTGCCTGGAGCCAACGGACTAGCGGGAGCCTCTGGCACGAGCAGTACTTC,CAWSQRTSGSLWHEQYF
TRBV11-3,-,-,TRBJ1-4,TGTGCCAGCAGTATCCCGGGCGAGAGGGAAAAACTGTTTTTT,CASSIPGEREKLFF
TRBV11-3,-,-,TRBJ2-7,TGTGCCAGCAGCTTAGATGGAGGGCTGATTTACGAGCAGTACTTC,CASSLDGGLIYEQYF
TRBV27,-,-,TRBJ2-7,TGTGCCAGCAGTATCCTCGGAGATAAGCAGTACTTC,CASSILGDKQYF
TRBV10-3,-,TRBD2,TRBJ2-1,TGTGCCATCAGTGAGTCGATGGGCGGGAGGGACTACAATGAGCAGTTCTTC,CAISESMGGRDYNEQFF
TRBV27,-,TRBD2,TRBJ2-1,TGTGCCAGCAGTTTATGGGAGGGAAACTCCTACAATGAGCAGTTCTTC,CASSLWEGNSYNEQFF
TRBV5-8,-,-,TRBJ2-7,TGTGCCAGCACCCACAGCGACGAGCAGTACTTC,CASTHSDEQYF
TRBV30,-,-,TRBJ2-7,TGTGCCTGGAGTCCCACGTCCTACGAGCAGTACTTC,CAWSPTSYEQYF
TRBV21-1,-,-,TRBJ2-7,TGTGCCAGCAGCACGGGGGACAGCTGTCGGTACGAGCAGTACTTC,CASSTGDSCRYEQYF
TRBV15,-,-,TRBJ2-1,TGTGCCACCAGCACAACTCTAGCCGTCAATGAGCAGTTCTTC,CATSTTLAVNEQFF
TRBV5-4,-,-,TRBJ1-4,TGTGCCAGCAGCCAGACAGGAGCCAATGAAAAACTGTTTTTT,CASSQTGANEKLFF
TRBV18,-,TRBD2,TRBJ2-7,TGTGCCAGCTCACCACCGGGACTAGCGGGAGGTGCCTCCTACGAGCAGTACTTC,CASSPPGLAGGASYEQYF
TRBV19,-,-,TRBJ2-7,TGTGCCAGTAGCGACAGTTACGAGCAGTACTTC,CASSDSYEQYF
TRBV9,-,-,TRBJ1-6,TGTGCCAGCAGCGTGGGCCCAGGGGATAATTCACCCCTCCACTTT,CASSVGPGDNSPLHF
TRBV9,few,TRBD2,TRBJ2-1,TGTGCCAGCAGCACCCCGGGACTAGACAATGAGCAGTTCTTC,CASSTPGLDNEQFF
TRBV6-1,-,-,TRBJ2-5,TGTGCCAGCAGTGAACAAAACTATCAAGAGACCCAGTACTTC,CASSEQNYQETQYF
TRBV9,-,TRBD2,TRBJ2-5,TGTGCCAGCAGCGTAAGCGGGAGGGCCCCGGAGACCCAGTACTTC,CASSVSGRAPETQYF
TRBV28,-,-,TRBJ1-2,TGTGCCAGCACCCCCAGGGACACTAACTATGGCTACACCTTC,CASTPRDTNYGYTF
TRBV9,-,TRBD1,TRBJ2-7,TGTGCCAGCAGCGTCTCCATGGACAGGGCATACGAGCAGTACTTC,CASSVSMDRAYEQYF
TRBV27,-,-,TRBJ2-7,TGTGTCAGCAGTCCGGCCTACGAGCAGTACTTC,CVSSPAYEQYF
TRBV5-4,few,TRBD1,TRBJ1-2,TGTGCCAGCAGTCGACAGGGATACCCTAACTATGGCTACACCTTC,CASSRQGYPNYGYTF
TRBV5-3,-,-,TRBJ1-4,TGTGCCAGCAGCCCGGGATCTAATGAAAAACTGTTTTTT,CASSPGSNEKLFF
TRBV9,large,TRBD2,TRBJ2-5,TGTGCCAGCAGCGTTAGCGGGAGGGCCTCAGAGACCCAGTACTTC,CASSVSGRASETQYF
TRBV7-2,-,TRBD2,TRBJ2-1,TGTGCCAGCAGCTTACGGGCGGGAGGGCCAGTCAATGAGCAGTTCTTC,CASSLRAGGPVNEQFF
TRBV9,few,-,TRBJ1-1,TGTGCCAGCAGCGTAGGGGTGTTGACTGAAGCTTTCTTT,CASSVGVLTEAFF
TRBV7-2,-,-,TRBJ2-7,TGTGCCAGCAGCTTGGACCCGTTATACGAGCAGTACTTC,CASSLDPLYEQYF
TRBV9,-,-,TRBJ2-7,TGTGCCAGCAGCCCTACAGGGTTAGGCGAGCAGTACTTC,CASSPTGLGEQYF
TRBV5-1,-,TRBD1,TRBJ2-5,TGCGCCAGCAGCTTGGCCGGTCCGGGACAGCAAGAGACCCAGTACTTC,CASSLAGPGQQETQYF
TRBV6-1,few,-,TRBJ2-7,TGTGCCAGCAGTGACGACAGAATCTACGAGCAGTACTTC,CASSDDRIYEQYF
TRBV7-8,once,-,TRBJ1-5,TGTGCCAGCAGCTTAGGTAGGGGTGGCAATCAGCCCCAGCATTTT,CASSLGRGGNQPQHF
TRBV28,-,-,TRBJ1-4,TGTGCCAGCAGTTTGGGGTTCATGGCTAATGAAAAACTGTTTTTT,CASSLGFMANEKLFF
TRBV11-2,-,-,TRBJ2-5,TGTGCCAGCAGCTTAGGAAGCGTGGGACTCCTTCAAGAGACCCAGTACTTC,CASSLGSVGLLQETQYF
TRBV9,-,-,TRBJ2-5,TGTGCCAGCAGCGTAGGGCATGCTGGAGCTGAAGAGACCCAGTACTTC,CASSVGHAGAEETQYF
TRBV10-1,-,-,TRBJ2-6,TGCGCCAGCAGTACTGATTTCGCACAAAGTCGGGCCAACGTCCTGACTTTC,CASSTDFAQSRANVLTF
TRBV7-8,-,TRBD2,TRBJ2-1,TGTGCCAGCAGCAACCTAGCGGGGCAAGGCAATGAGCAGTTCTTC,CASSNLAGQGNEQFF
TRBV7-6,once,TRBD1,TRBJ2-5,TGTGCCAGCAGTTTGGTCCCCTACCGGGACAGAAAAGAGACCCAGTACTTC,CASSLVPYRDRKETQYF
TRBV28,-,-,TRBJ1-3,TGTGCCAGCAGTTCGGCGGACTCTGGAAACACCATATATTTT,CASSSADSGNTIYF
TRBV27,few,-,TRBJ2-1,TGTGCCAGCAGTTTAGCGGGCCTATACAATGAGCAGTTCTTC,CASSLAGLYNEQFF
TRBV7-9,-,TRBD1,TRBJ2-7,TGTGCCAGCAGCTTAGGGGGACAGAACTACGAGCAGTACTTC,CASSLGGQNYEQYF
TRBV4-2,-,-,TRBJ1-6,TGTGCCAGCAGCCAAGAGTTCCGCTCCTATAATTCACCCCTCCACTTT,CASSQEFRSYNSPLHF